This T cell receptor beta chain was retrieved from a study of T cell responses to AZD1222 COVID-19 vaccine. Overall study: Second doses were pooled across both intervals (about 4 or about 12 weeks).

This clone was found once. Produced via immunoSEQ multiplex PCR; TCRdb's table is partial and in-frame only. The sample lists about 140,000 clones; 90% were seen once. This clonotype originated in an adult in good health. The material was peripheral blood, obtained on day 0 of AZD1222 vaccination.

The CDR3 is CASGTGTGGGEQYF. DNA for the CDR3: TGTGCCAGTGGCACCGGGACAGGGGGAGGCGAGCAGTACTTC. V gene TRBV19 combines with J gene TRBJ2-7; TRBD1 matches 11 bases. Unmatched junction bases numbered 9, after V lost 8 bases and J lost 6 bases. The CDR3 is 14 amino acids. Germline CDR1 and CDR2: LNHDA and SQIVND (reference sequence).